This T cell receptor (beta chain) came from a study of blood T cell repertoires in COVID-19 (dated by TCRdb to 2019 to 2021). For the study in its entirety: Collaborator samples came from the United States, Italy and Spain and covered acute and convalescent phases of COVID-19. The material from the prospective study consisted of cDNA or gDNA derived from T cells, B-cell-depleted T cells, or PBMCs. Subjects who had been exposed to COVID-19, were actively infected with it, or had recovered from it provided the deeply sampled blood TCRbeta repertoires that made up the dataset. The repertoires were released in a freely available public database intended as a resource for research on the immune response to SARS-CoV-2. Samples came from the ongoing ImmuneRACE study (first 160 participants) plus 1,254 subjects from 6 global collaborators. A de-identified subject ID, COVID-19 status, age in years and sex were almost always included in the sample metadata. Where HLA class I and class II types were available, the types were taken from metadata supplied by the sample provider, not from assay-based typing. What the authors observed across the whole study: Clinical and demographic metadata were provided uncurated, with the amount varying by source and participant.

At one collaborating source in Seattle, patients were enrolled during active infection and were followed longitudinally through the course of disease. Collaborating institutions collected whole blood in K2EDTA tubes following their own protocols. For TCRbeta analysis, collaborator samples were shipped as frozen whole blood, as isolated PBMCs, or as DNA extracted from either sample type. V is cut back by 6 bases and J by 3 bases, with 1 base in the junction unmatched. CDR1 and CDR2, looked up from the germline V gene, are MNHEY and SVGAGI. Including cysteine and phenylalanine, the CDR3 has 13 amino acids. Only the CDR3 DNA is retained, 39 bases long and in frame from the first base. The immunoSEQ Assay, a bias-controlled multiplex PCR, was used to amplify TCRbeta CDR3 regions from genomic DNA. On the authors' methods: Within the assay, amplification of reference gene primers was used to estimate how many nucleated cells each sample contained. To quantify the absolute abundance of each unique TCRbeta CDR3 rearrangement, sequence reads were collapsed and filtered. For each sample, productive Simpson clonality was calculated as the square root of Simpson's diversity index over productive rearrangements. Sourced from immuneACCESS, this table was stored by TCRdb with only in-frame sequences that have V and J called. A share of the clones is absent; for the studies checked, an unresolved V gene accounts for under half, and the remainder has no known explanation. The V and J calls and clone size are taken from that table; D and trimming were inferred from the DNA. The sample has tens of thousands of clones on record, over 80% of them singletons. The ten largest clones add up to roughly a tenth of the sample.

As regards this clone: There is no known antigen for this receptor. No quality values exist for individual bases; no much larger clone is one base distant.

Input material: peripheral blood. This receptor chain uses TRBV6-5 and TRBJ1-5, with TRBD1 identical over 8 junction bases. The TCR sequence derives from a man younger than 45 with COVID-19, enrolled during active disease. The CDR3 loop reads CASRDRVNQPQHF. The base sequence is TGTGCCAGCAGGGACAGGGTCAATCAGCCCCAGCATTTT.